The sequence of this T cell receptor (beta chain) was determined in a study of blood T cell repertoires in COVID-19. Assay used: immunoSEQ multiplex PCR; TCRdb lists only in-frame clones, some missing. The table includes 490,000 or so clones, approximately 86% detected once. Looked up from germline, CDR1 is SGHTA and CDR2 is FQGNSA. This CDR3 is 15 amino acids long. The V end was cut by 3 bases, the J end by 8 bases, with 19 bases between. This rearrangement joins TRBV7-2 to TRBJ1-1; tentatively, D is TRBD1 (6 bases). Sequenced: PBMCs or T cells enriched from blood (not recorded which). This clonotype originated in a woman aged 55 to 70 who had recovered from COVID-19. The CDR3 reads CASSFRAGSQGEAFF. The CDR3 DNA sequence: TGTGCCAGCAGCTTTAGAGCCGGGTCCCAGGGGGAAGCTTTCTTT.